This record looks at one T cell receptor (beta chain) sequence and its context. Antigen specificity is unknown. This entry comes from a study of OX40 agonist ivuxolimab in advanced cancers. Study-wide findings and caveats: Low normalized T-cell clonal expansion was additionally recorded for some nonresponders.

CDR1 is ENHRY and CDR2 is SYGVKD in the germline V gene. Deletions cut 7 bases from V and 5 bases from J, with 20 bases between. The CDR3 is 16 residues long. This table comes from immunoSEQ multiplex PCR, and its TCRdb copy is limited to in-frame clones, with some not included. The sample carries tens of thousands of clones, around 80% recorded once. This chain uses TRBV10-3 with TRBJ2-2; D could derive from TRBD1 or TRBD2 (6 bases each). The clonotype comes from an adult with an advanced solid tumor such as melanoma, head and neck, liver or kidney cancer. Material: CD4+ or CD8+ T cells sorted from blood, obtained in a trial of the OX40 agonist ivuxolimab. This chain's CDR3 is CAIKLTGLGGTGELFF. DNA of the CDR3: TGTGCCATCAAACTAACGGGGTTAGGGGGGACCGGGGAGCTGTTTTTT.